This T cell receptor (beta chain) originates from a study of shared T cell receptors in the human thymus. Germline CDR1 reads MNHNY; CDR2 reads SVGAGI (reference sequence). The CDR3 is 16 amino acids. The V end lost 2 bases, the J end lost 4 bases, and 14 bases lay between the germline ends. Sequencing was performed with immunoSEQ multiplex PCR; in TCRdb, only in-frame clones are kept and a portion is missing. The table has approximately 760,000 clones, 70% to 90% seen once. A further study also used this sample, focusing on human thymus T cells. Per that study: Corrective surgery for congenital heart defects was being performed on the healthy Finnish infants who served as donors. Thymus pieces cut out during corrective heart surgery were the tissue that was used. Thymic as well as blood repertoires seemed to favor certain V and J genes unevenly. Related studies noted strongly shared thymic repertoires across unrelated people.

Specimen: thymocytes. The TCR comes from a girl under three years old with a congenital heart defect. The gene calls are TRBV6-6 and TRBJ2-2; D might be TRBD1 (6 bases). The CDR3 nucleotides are TGTGCCAGCAGTTACAGTGGCAGGGGAGCCACCGGGGAGCTGTTTTTT. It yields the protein CASSYSGRGATGELFF.